The rows below give T cell receptor beta chains drawn from one sample of a study of regulatory dendritic cells for organ transplantation. Generated by immunoSEQ multiplex PCR, the TCRdb table keeps only in-frame clones and is missing some. The table has tens of thousands of clones, 82% seen once. Material for sequencing was naive CD8+ T cells from blood. These receptors were obtained from a human donor in good health. Both conserved end residues are part of each CDR3. Each record gives: V gene, CDR3 length, D gene, clone size, J gene, CDR3 DNA, CDR3 protein. A D gene is named only where the DNA matches it firmly. The size entry is marked missing in some rows and otherwise reads once, few, many or a size class.

>TRBV5-6|15|TRBD1|-|TRBJ2-1
TGTGCCAGCAGCTTGGGGGACAGGGGATACAATGAGCAGTTCTTC
CASSLGDRGYNEQFF
>TRBV7-7|13|-|-|TRBJ1-6
TGTGCTAGCAGCTTGGAGGTTAATTCACCCCTCCACTTT
CASSLEVNSPLHF
>TRBV13|16|TRBD1|once|TRBJ1-1
TGTGCCAGCAGCTTAACCCGACAGGGGGTAACCACTGAAGCTTTCTTT
CASSLTRQGVTTEAFF
>TRBV5-1|15|-|-|TRBJ1-1
TGCGCCAGCAGCTTGCGACGGACTTTAGGCACTGAAGCTTTCTTT
CASSLRRTLGTEAFF
>TRBV13|13|TRBD1|-|TRBJ2-1
TGTGCCAGCAGCCGCAGGGGGAACAATGAGCAGTTCTTC
CASSRRGNNEQFF
>TRBV2|14|-|once|TRBJ2-6
TGTGCCACCTTTTCCTTATCTGGGGCCAACGTCCTGACTTTC
CATFSLSGANVLTF
>TRBV4-1|16|-|-|TRBJ2-3
TGCGCCAGCAGCCAAGAGGGGTGGGCTAGCCCAGATACGCAGTATTTT
CASSQEGWASPDTQYF
>TRBV7-2|18|-|-|TRBJ1-6
TGTGCCAGCAGCTTAGCTATGGGGCAACAGGTTCGGAGTTCACCCCTCCACTTT
CASSLAMGQQVRSSPLHF
>TRBV27|13|-|-|TRBJ1-5
TGTGCCAGCAGTTTGGGAGACAATCAGCCCCAGCATTTT
CASSLGDNQPQHF
>TRBV19|15|TRBD1|-|TRBJ2-1
TGTGCCAGTAGTATAGCTCAAAGGGGGCGGAATGAGCAGTTCTTC
CASSIAQRGRNEQFF
>TRBV7-2|18|-|-|TRBJ2-6
TGTGCCAGCAGCTTAATTCCAGGGGAAAGCTCTGGGGCCAACGTCCTGACTTTC
CASSLIPGESSGANVLTF
>TRBV29-1|13|TRBD2|-|TRBJ2-1
TGCAGCGTTGGCGGGGGGGCAAACAATGAGCAGTTCTTC
CSVGGGANNEQFF
>TRBV4-1|15|-|few|TRBJ2-7
TGCGCCAGCAGCCAAGATGGAGGAATGCGGTACGAGCAGTACTTC
CASSQDGGMRYEQYF
>TRBV5-6|15|-|once|TRBJ1-3
TGTGCCAGCAGCTTGGGGCAAATCTCTGGAAACACCATATATTTT
CASSLGQISGNTIYF
>TRBV15|18|TRBD2|-|TRBJ2-5
TGTGCCACCAGCCGCTTCCCGGGTAGCGGGGGATTGGAAGAGACCCAGTACTTC
CATSRFPGSGGLEETQYF
>TRBV15|13|-|-|TRBJ2-7
TGTGCCACCAGCCCCGGGACACTCTACGAGCAGTACTTC
CATSPGTLYEQYF
>TRBV28|15|TRBD1|-|TRBJ1-1
TGTGCCAGCCTCCCTTCGCAGGGGGCAACGACTGAAGCTTTCTTT
CASLPSQGATTEAFF